The sequence of this T cell receptor beta chain was determined in a study of blood T cell repertoires in COVID-19. Assay used: immunoSEQ multiplex PCR; TCRdb lists only in-frame clones, some missing. The repertoire holds roughly 350,000 clones, with around 89% as singletons. From germline, CDR1 is LNHDA and CDR2 SQIVND (reference sequence). Trimming took 5 bases from V and 4 from J; bases not matched to a gene: 16. This CDR3 region has 17 residues. Sequenced input: peripheral blood. The chain recombines TRBV19 with TRBJ1-1, with 7 bases lining up with TRBD1. The TCR sequence derives from a woman between 50 and 59 years old with active or convalescent COVID-19. The CDR3: CASSALSLTTGATEAFF. The CDR3 nucleotides read TGTGCCAGTAGTGCCCTCTCCCTTACCACAGGGGCCACTGAAGCTTTCTTT.